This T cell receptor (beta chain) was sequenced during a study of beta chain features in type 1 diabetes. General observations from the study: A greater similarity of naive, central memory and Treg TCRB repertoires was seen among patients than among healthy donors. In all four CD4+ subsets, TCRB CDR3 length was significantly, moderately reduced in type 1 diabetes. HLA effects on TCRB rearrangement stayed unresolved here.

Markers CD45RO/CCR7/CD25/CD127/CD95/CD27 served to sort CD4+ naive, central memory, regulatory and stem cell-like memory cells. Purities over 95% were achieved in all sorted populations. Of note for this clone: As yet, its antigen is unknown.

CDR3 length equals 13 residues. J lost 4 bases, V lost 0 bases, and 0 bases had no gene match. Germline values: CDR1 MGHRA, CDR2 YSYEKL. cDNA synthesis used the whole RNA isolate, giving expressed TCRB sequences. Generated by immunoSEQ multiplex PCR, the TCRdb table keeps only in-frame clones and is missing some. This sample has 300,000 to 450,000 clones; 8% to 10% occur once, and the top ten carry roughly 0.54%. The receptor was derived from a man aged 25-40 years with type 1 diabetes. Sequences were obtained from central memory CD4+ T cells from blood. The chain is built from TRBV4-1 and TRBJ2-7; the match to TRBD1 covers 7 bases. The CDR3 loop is CASSQEGQYEQYF. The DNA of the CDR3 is TGCGCCAGCAGCCAAGAGGGACAGTACGAGCAGTACTTC.